The rows below give T cell receptor beta chains drawn from one sample of a study of blood T cell repertoires in COVID-19. Sequencing used immunoSEQ multiplex PCR; TCRdb keeps in-frame clones, though not all of them. The top ten clones hold 1.8% of a sample with under 250,000 clones, around 80% of them seen once. What was sequenced was PBMCs or T cells enriched from blood (not recorded which). These receptors all stem from a man between 60 and 70 years old who had recovered from COVID-19. Each CDR3 is given with its conserved first and last residue. The order of the fields is D gene, V gene, CDR3 length, J gene, clone size, CDR3 protein, CDR3 DNA. A D gene is named only where the DNA matches it firmly. The size of a clone is reported for some rows only, either as once, few or many, or as a class for expanded clones.

D gene: TRBD1
V gene: TRBV2
CDR3 length: 16
J gene: TRBJ2-1
clone size: NA
CDR3 protein: CASSLQGAASYNEQFF
CDR3 DNA: TGTGCCAGCAGCCTACAGGGGGCAGCTTCCTACAATGAGCAGTTCTTC

D gene: TRBD1
V gene: TRBV27
CDR3 length: 17
J gene: TRBJ1-6
clone size: NA
CDR3 protein: CASSLSIKGTVNSPLHF
CDR3 DNA: TGTGCCAGCAGTTTATCGATAAAGGGGACAGTTAATTCACCCCTCCACTTT

D gene: TRBD1
V gene: TRBV7-9
CDR3 length: 16
J gene: TRBJ2-3
clone size: NA
CDR3 protein: CASSLAWDREPDTQYF
CDR3 DNA: TGTGCCAGCAGCTTAGCGTGGGACAGGGAACCAGATACGCAGTATTTT

D gene: NA
V gene: TRBV19
CDR3 length: 14
J gene: TRBJ1-1
clone size: NA
CDR3 protein: CASTFPGGYTEAFF
CDR3 DNA: TGTGCCAGTACCTTCCCCGGGGGTTACACTGAAGCTTTCTTT

D gene: NA
V gene: TRBV29-1
CDR3 length: 12
J gene: TRBJ2-1
clone size: NA
CDR3 protein: CSGQSSYNEQFF
CDR3 DNA: TGCAGCGGACAGAGCTCCTACAATGAGCAGTTCTTC

D gene: TRBD1
V gene: TRBV27
CDR3 length: 15
J gene: TRBJ1-2
clone size: NA
CDR3 protein: CASSERTGLGYGYTF
CDR3 DNA: TGTGCCAGCAGTGAAAGGACAGGTTTGGGCTATGGCTACACCTTC

D gene: TRBD2
V gene: TRBV4-2
CDR3 length: 16
J gene: TRBJ2-5
clone size: many
CDR3 protein: CASSASGGAFDGTQYF
CDR3 DNA: TGTGCCAGCAGCGCTAGCGGGGGGGCATTCGATGGGACCCAGTACTTC

D gene: NA
V gene: TRBV4-1
CDR3 length: 13
J gene: TRBJ2-7
clone size: NA
CDR3 protein: CASSQGGGYEQYF
CDR3 DNA: TGCGCCAGCAGCCAAGGGGGAGGCTACGAGCAGTACTTC

D gene: NA
V gene: TRBV19
CDR3 length: 16
J gene: TRBJ1-3
clone size: NA
CDR3 protein: CASSIGGQISGNTIYF
CDR3 DNA: TGTGCCAGTAGTATAGGAGGCCAGATCTCTGGAAACACCATATATTTT

D gene: NA
V gene: TRBV25-1
CDR3 length: 13
J gene: TRBJ1-2
clone size: few
CDR3 protein: CASSDRAIIGYTF
CDR3 DNA: TGTGCCAGCAGTGACCGCGCTATCATTGGCTACACCTTC

D gene: TRBD1
V gene: TRBV5-4
CDR3 length: 15
J gene: TRBJ2-1
clone size: NA
CDR3 protein: CASSSGTGRDNEQFF
CDR3 DNA: TGTGCCAGCAGCTCCGGGACAGGGCGAGACAATGAGCAGTTCTTC

D gene: NA
V gene: TRBV3-1/TRBV3-2
CDR3 length: 15
J gene: TRBJ1-2
clone size: NA
CDR3 protein: CASSSRGQINYGYTF
CDR3 DNA: TGTGCCAGCAGCTCAAGAGGGCAGATTAACTATGGCTACACCTTC

D gene: TRBD1
V gene: TRBV7-9
CDR3 length: 14
J gene: TRBJ1-1
clone size: few
CDR3 protein: CASSLEGQAPEAFF
CDR3 DNA: TGTGCCAGCAGCTTAGAGGGACAGGCTCCTGAAGCTTTCTTT

D gene: TRBD1
V gene: TRBV24-1
CDR3 length: 15
J gene: TRBJ1-4
clone size: NA
CDR3 protein: CATSDTGTGHEKLFF
CDR3 DNA: TGTGCCACCAGTGACACCGGGACAGGGCATGAAAAACTGTTTTTT

D gene: NA
V gene: TRBV7-6
CDR3 length: 17
J gene: TRBJ1-2
clone size: NA
CDR3 protein: CASSLEGYREANYGYTF
CDR3 DNA: TGTGCCAGCAGCTTAGAAGGGTACAGGGAAGCTAACTATGGCTACACCTTC

D gene: NA
V gene: TRBV7-2
CDR3 length: 15
J gene: TRBJ1-1
clone size: NA
CDR3 protein: CASSLWTDRNTEAFF
CDR3 DNA: TGTGCCAGCAGCTTATGGACCGACAGGAACACTGAAGCTTTCTTT

D gene: TRBD2
V gene: TRBV6-5
CDR3 length: 13
J gene: TRBJ2-2
clone size: NA
CDR3 protein: CHTSGGPTGELFF
CDR3 DNA: TGTCACACTAGCGGGGGCCCAACCGGGGAGCTGTTTTTT

D gene: TRBD2
V gene: TRBV5-1
CDR3 length: 16
J gene: TRBJ2-3
clone size: NA
CDR3 protein: CASSPPSGTSTDTQYF
CDR3 DNA: TGCGCCAGCAGCCCACCTAGCGGTACTAGCACAGATACGCAGTATTTT

D gene: NA
V gene: TRBV5-4
CDR3 length: 18
J gene: TRBJ2-6
clone size: NA
CDR3 protein: CASSLEGGSLSGANVLTF
CDR3 DNA: TGTGCCAGCAGCTTGGAGGGCGGGTCCCTCTCTGGGGCCAACGTCCTGACTTTC

D gene: NA
V gene: TRBV15
CDR3 length: 15
J gene: TRBJ2-3
clone size: NA
CDR3 protein: CATSRGQGGLDTQYF
CDR3 DNA: TGTGCCACCAGCAGAGGGCAGGGGGGTTTAGATACGCAGTATTTT

D gene: NA
V gene: TRBV27
CDR3 length: 14
J gene: TRBJ1-2
clone size: NA
CDR3 protein: CASSLSGGNYGYTF
CDR3 DNA: TGTGCCAGCAGTTTATCGGGGGGGAACTATGGCTACACCTTC

D gene: TRBD1
V gene: TRBV7-2
CDR3 length: 15
J gene: TRBJ2-3
clone size: NA
CDR3 protein: CASSPEGQTTDTQYF
CDR3 DNA: TGTGCCAGCAGCCCAGAGGGACAGACCACAGATACGCAGTATTTT

D gene: TRBD1
V gene: TRBV24-1
CDR3 length: 16
J gene: TRBJ1-4
clone size: NA
CDR3 protein: CATSDGQGATNEKLFF
CDR3 DNA: TGTGCCACCAGTGACGGACAGGGAGCAACTAATGAAAAACTGTTTTTT

D gene: TRBD2
V gene: TRBV6-2/TRBV6-3
CDR3 length: 15
J gene: TRBJ2-7
clone size: NA
CDR3 protein: CASSRTSGGSCEQYF
CDR3 DNA: TGTGCCAGCAGTCGAACTAGCGGGGGCTCCTGCGAGCAGTACTTC

D gene: TRBD2
V gene: TRBV2
CDR3 length: 14
J gene: TRBJ2-7
clone size: NA
CDR3 protein: CASTLAGVAYEQYF
CDR3 DNA: TGTGCCAGCACCCTAGCGGGGGTGGCCTACGAGCAGTACTTC

D gene: TRBD1
V gene: TRBV5-5
CDR3 length: 16
J gene: TRBJ1-4
clone size: once
CDR3 protein: CASSLSAGTGQGKLFF
CDR3 DNA: TGTGCCAGCAGCTTGTCGGCTGGGACAGGGCAAGGAAAACTGTTTTTT

D gene: TRBD1
V gene: TRBV6-5
CDR3 length: 13
J gene: TRBJ2-5
clone size: NA
CDR3 protein: CASSGTGLETQYF
CDR3 DNA: TGTGCCAGCAGCGGGACAGGGCTAGAGACCCAGTACTTC

D gene: NA
V gene: TRBV7-2
CDR3 length: 15
J gene: TRBJ2-2
clone size: NA
CDR3 protein: CASSLAALNTGELFF
CDR3 DNA: TGTGCCAGCAGCTTAGCAGCTTTGAACACCGGGGAGCTGTTTTTT